The next 30 T cell receptor beta chains were all read from a single sample in a study of blood T cell repertoires in COVID-19. Here immunoSEQ multiplex PCR was the method, and the copy in TCRdb shows in-frame clones only, minus some. The sample includes about 140,000 clones, about 80% of them seen just once. What was sequenced was peripheral blood. All receptors derive from a human donor in a cohort sampled during active COVID-19.

This rearrangement joins TRBV12-1 to TRBJ2-1; the table calls TRBD2, which could not be checked here. TRBV12-1 is recorded as a pseudogene. The CDR3 totals 11 residues. In DNA form, the CDR3 reads TGTGCCAGCAGCTTCAGCGGGAGGGAGTTCTTC. As protein: CASSFSGREFF.

As DNA, the CDR3 is TGTGCCAGCAGCTTACTAGCAGATTCTAGCACAGATACGCAGTATTTT. Amino acids: CASSLLADSSTDTQYF. This rearrangement joins TRBV7-2 to TRBJ2-3; D is perhaps TRBD2 (5 bases). This CDR3 region has 16 residues. V shed 2 bases and J shed 0 bases, with 12 bases lying between them. Germline CDR1 and CDR2: SGHTA and FQGNSA.

This chain connects TRBV5-5 to TRBJ2-2; weak D call: TRBD1 (5 bases). The CDR3 loop spans 16 amino acids. Germline V lookup: CDR1 SGHKS, CDR2 YYEKEE (reference sequence). Trimming left V 6 bases short and J 4 bases short, with 19 bases between. The DNA of the CDR3 is TGTGCCAGCACTTCTCGGGCCTGGGGCGGCACCGGGGAGCTGTTTTTT. This sequence encodes CASTSRAWGGTGELFF.

The chain joins TRBV7-3 to TRBJ2-5, with TRBD1 matching over 9 bases. Germline CDR1 and CDR2: SGHTA and FQGTGA. Unmatched junction bases numbered 5, after V lost 3 bases and J lost 3 bases. The CDR3 sequence is 15 residues long. In DNA, the CDR3 is TGTGCCAGCAGCTTGGGGACAGGGCTAAAAGAGACCCAGTACTTC. It translates to CASSLGTGLKETQYF.

The chain recombines TRBV6-5 with TRBJ1-2; 7 bases match TRBD1. Germline trimming cut 0 bases from V and 2 bases from J; bases unmatched to any gene: 3. The CDR3 is 15 residues long. Looked up from germline, CDR1 is MNHEY and CDR2 is SVGAGI. Here the CDR3 reads CASSYSPGQNYGYTF. In DNA, the CDR3 is TGTGCCAGCAGTTACTCGCCGGGACAGAACTATGGCTACACCTTC.

The CDR3 sequence is CATSLGPGGPFQIEQYF. DNA of the CDR3: TGTGCCACCAGCTTGGGTCCGGGAGGGCCTTTTCAGATTGAGCAGTATTTT. This sequence joins TRBV15 and TRBJ2-3; 8 positions match TRBD2. Germline values: CDR1 LNHNV, CDR2 YYDKDF (reference sequence). This CDR3 region has 17 residues. The trim removed 5 bases at V and 11 bases at J, leaving 21 bases unmatched.

This rearrangement joins TRBV7-3 to TRBJ2-7; D possibly corresponds to TRBD1 (5 bases). The germline gives CDR1 SGHTA, CDR2 FQGTGA. CDR3 length equals 16 residues. V was pared by 7 bases and J by 5 bases, with 24 bases between. CDR3 sequence (DNA): TGTGCCAGCATCCCCCTTTATCCAGACAGAAAAGACGAGCAGTACTTC. Translating gives CASIPLYPDRKDEQYF.

This chain uses TRBV29-1 with TRBJ1-1; TRBD1 agrees at 9 bases. V shed 6 bases and J 5 bases; nucleotides not matched to a gene: 4. CDR1 and CDR2 (germline): SQVTM, ANQGSEA. This CDR3 spans 12 amino acids. CDR3 DNA: TGCAGCGTGGGACAGGGTTATACTGAAGCTTTCTTT. This codes for CSVGQGYTEAFF.

V and J are TRBV27 and TRBJ2-3; no reliable D call. V shed 3 bases and J shed 2 bases, with 9 bases lying between them. Germline V gene lookup returns CDR1 MNHEY and CDR2 SMNVEV (reference sequence). CDR3 length equals 14 residues. CDR3 region: CASSFSDSTDTQYF. DNA for the CDR3: TGTGCCAGCAGTTTTTCCGACTCCACAGATACGCAGTATTTT.

The chain is built from TRBV5-8 and TRBJ1-2; D is unresolved. The CDR3 length is 15 residues. Deletions cut 0 bases from V and 0 bases from J, with 9 bases between. Germline-derived CDR1 and CDR2 are SGHTS and YDEGEE. The CDR3 DNA reads TGTGCCAGCAGCTTGGAGATCACAGCTAACTATGGCTACACCTTC. This translates into CASSLEITANYGYTF.

The chain has TRBV14 and TRBJ2-1; D might be TRBD2 (7 bases). The CDR3 has 14 amino acids. Germline V gene lookup returns CDR1 SGHDN and CDR2 FVKESK. V dropped 3 bases and J dropped 10 bases, with 16 bases sitting between them. CDR3 loop: CASSQGGGVEEQFF. CDR3 in DNA: TGTGCCAGCAGCCAGGGAGGGGGGGTCGAAGAGCAGTTCTTC.

The chain has TRBV7-2 and TRBJ2-1, with 8 bases identical to TRBD2. Germline loops: CDR1 SGHTA, CDR2 FQGNSA. With V trimmed by 5 bases and J by 5 bases, 11 bases remained unmatched. The CDR3 length is 16 residues. This CDR3 reads CASSPELAEGNNEQFF. In DNA form, the CDR3 reads TGTGCCAGCAGCCCCGAACTAGCGGAGGGAAACAATGAGCAGTTCTTC.

This chain links TRBV6-2 or TRBV6-3 with TRBJ1-1, with 7 bases fitting TRBD1. Losses at the gene ends were 5 bases for V and 4 bases for J; bases not matched to a gene: 7. The germline V gene has CDR1 MNHEY and CDR2 SVGEGT. There are 14 residues in the CDR3. This CDR3 reads CASSNPGTVTEAFF. CDR3 DNA: TGTGCCAGCAGTAACCCTGGGACAGTCACTGAAGCTTTCTTT.

This clone turned up a few times. The rearrangement uses TRBV19 and TRBJ1-5; 11 bases align to TRBD1. V lost 7 bases to trimming and J lost 0 bases; unmatched junction nucleotides: 8. The CDR3 contains 17 residues. Germline V gene data show CDR1 as LNHDA and CDR2 as SQIVND (reference sequence). CDR3 sequence: CASIPGTGGHSNQPQHF. As DNA, the CDR3 is TGTGCCAGTATCCCCGGGACAGGGGGACATAGCAATCAGCCCCAGCATTTT.

This rearrangement joins TRBV13 to TRBJ1-1; D is uncertain. The V end was cut by 4 bases, the J end by 5 bases, with 14 bases between. Germline V gene sequence: CDR1 PRHDT, CDR2 FYEKMQ (reference sequence). The CDR3 has 14 residues. CDR3 in DNA: TGTGCCAGCAGCTCGGCCTTCCCGGGGACTGAAGCTTTCTTT. Protein sequence: CASSSAFPGTEAFF.

The chain recombines TRBV6-5 with TRBJ2-7; possible D gene TRBD1, 6 bases. The length of the CDR3 is 13 residues. V was pared by 0 bases and J by 5 bases, with 8 bases between. The germline V gene encodes CDR1 MNHEY and CDR2 SVGAGI. The CDR3 DNA reads TGTGCCAGCAGTTACTCAGGGGGAAACGAGCAGTACTTC. Translating it yields CASSYSGGNEQYF.

The genes are TRBV6-2 or TRBV6-3 and TRBJ1-3, with D possibly TRBD1 on 5 matching bases. CDR1 is MNHEY and CDR2 is SVGEGT in the germline V gene. The CDR3 totals 14 residues. V lost 1 base to trimming and J lost 3 bases, with 7 bases between them. The CDR3 DNA follows: TGTGCCAGCAGTTACTACCAGGGTGGAAACACCATATATTTT. Protein sequence: CASSYYQGGNTIYF.

This rearrangement joins TRBV18 to TRBJ2-7, with TRBD1 identical over 10 bases. Germline V lookup: CDR1 KGHSH, CDR2 LQKENI. The trim removed 4 bases at V and 13 bases at J, leaving 10 bases unmatched. The CDR3 has 13 amino acids. The CDR3 region has the DNA TGTGCCAGCTCACGATCGACCGGGGACAGGGGATACTTC. This encodes CASSRSTGDRGYF.

This clone was recorded only once. The chain links TRBV19 to TRBJ1-6, with 9 bases lining up with TRBD1. This CDR3 region has 13 residues. V was pared by 7 bases and J by 7 bases, with 2 bases of the junction left unmatched. Germline values: CDR1 LNHDA, CDR2 SQIVND (reference sequence). The CDR3 DNA sequence: TGTGCCAGTAATGACAGGGGGAATTCACCCCTCCACTTT. Protein product: CASNDRGNSPLHF.

This chain uses TRBV12-5 with TRBJ2-1, with 10 bases fitting TRBD2. The CDR3 extends over 17 amino acids. From germline, CDR1 is LGHNT and CDR2 FRNRAP. V dropped 4 bases and J dropped 4; count of bases not matched to a gene: 10. The CDR3 DNA reads TGTGCTAGTGGTTCGGAACCGGGACTAGCGCAATACAATGAGCAGTTCTTC. Translation: CASGSEPGLAQYNEQFF.

The chain uses TRBV10-3 and TRBJ2-1; the match to TRBD2 covers 7 bases. This CDR3 is built from 15 residues. The trim removed 3 bases at V and 2 bases at J, leaving 4 bases unmatched. Germline CDR1 ENHRY, CDR2 SYGVKD. CDR3 sequence reads: CAISELSGTYNEQFF. CDR3 nucleotides: TGTGCCATCAGTGAATTAAGCGGGACCTACAATGAGCAGTTCTTC.

This sequence joins TRBV27 and TRBJ2-7, with D maybe TRBD1 (5 bases). In germline, CDR1 is MNHEY, CDR2 SMNVEV (reference sequence). There are 14 residues in the CDR3. The ends were cut back, 0 bases at V and 6 bases at J, with 12 bases in the middle. The CDR3 DNA reads TGTGCCAGCAGTTTATCCCAGGGTCTTGGCGAGCAGTACTTC. Protein product: CASSLSQGLGEQYF.

The rearrangement links TRBV28 to TRBJ2-2; 7 nucleotides align to TRBD2. This CDR3 region has 13 residues. V shed 6 bases and J 13 bases; nucleotides not matched to a gene: 11. The germline CDR1 and CDR2 sequences are MDHEN and SYDVKM. Here the CDR3 reads CASRASGPRGLFF. DNA for the CDR3: TGTGCCAGCAGGGCTAGCGGTCCACGGGGGCTGTTTTTT.

The chain links TRBV3-1 (or the pseudogene TRBV3-2) to TRBJ1-4; D is possibly TRBD1 (6 bases). V lost 5 bases to trimming and J lost 2 bases, with 15 bases between them. The CDR3 has 16 residues. From germline, CDR1 is LGHDT and CDR2 YNNKEL (reference sequence). The CDR3 is CASSKPAGDTNEKLFF. Written as DNA, the CDR3 is TGTGCCAGCAGCAAACCGGCAGGGGATACTAATGAAAAACTGTTTTTT.

This sequence joins TRBV29-1 and TRBJ2-1; 8 positions agree with TRBD2. Germline lookup yields CDR1 SQVTM and CDR2 ANQGSEA. J was trimmed by 6 bases and V by 3 bases; bases with no gene match: 16. There are 17 residues in the CDR3. The CDR3 DNA sequence: TGCAGCGTTGACGAAGCGGGGGTCCCTCTAGCTCGCAATGAGCAGTTCTTC. Amino acids: CSVDEAGVPLARNEQFF.

This rearrangement joins TRBV29-1 to TRBJ2-7; no clear D. The CDR3 spans 13 residues. Germline V gives CDR1 SQVTM, CDR2 ANQGSEA. V lost 4 bases and J lost 0, with 10 bases in between. In DNA, the CDR3 is TGCAGCGTTGTTCCGAGGAGCTCCTACGAGCAGTACTTC. The encoded protein is CSVVPRSSYEQYF.

Only a few counts were recorded for this clone. This chain joins TRBV30 and TRBJ2-2; 9 nucleotides match TRBD2. Trimming removed 5 bases from V and 4 bases from J; junction bases left unmatched: 5. The CDR3 has 14 amino acids. From germline, CDR1 is GTSNPN and CDR2 SVGIG (reference sequence). CDR3 in amino acids: CAWVAGVVTGELFF. The CDR3 nucleotides are TGTGCCTGGGTAGCGGGAGTAGTCACCGGGGAGCTGTTTTTT.

The chain has TRBV29-1 and TRBJ2-7; D possibly corresponds to TRBD1 (6 bases). This CDR3 is built from 14 residues. Per the germline V gene, CDR1 is SQVTM and CDR2 is ANQGSEA. V dropped 7 bases and J dropped 0 bases, with 16 bases sitting between them. The CDR3: CSASQGQNSYEQYF. The CDR3 coding sequence is TGCAGCGCCTCACAGGGTCAGAACTCCTACGAGCAGTACTTC.

The CDR3 DNA is TGTGCCAGCACCCCGACACAGGGGGCGCAGCCCCAGCATTTT. Protein: CASTPTQGAQPQHF. The V call is TRBV6-5, the J call TRBJ1-5, with 9 positions matching TRBD1. The CDR3 sequence is 14 residues long. Germline-derived CDR1 and CDR2 are MNHEY and SVGAGI. Losses at the gene ends were 7 bases for V and 7 bases for J; bases not matched to a gene: 8.

The CDR3: CASSSGGGATPLHF. The DNA of the CDR3 is TGTGCCAGCAGCTCCGGGGGGGGCGCAACACCCCTCCACTTT. The rearrangement uses TRBV7-9 and TRBJ1-6, with D possibly matching TRBD1 (6 bases). CDR1 and CDR2 (germline): SEHNR, FQNEAQ (reference sequence). The CDR3 covers 14 residues. Trimming removed 4 bases from V and 11 bases from J, with 15 bases in between.